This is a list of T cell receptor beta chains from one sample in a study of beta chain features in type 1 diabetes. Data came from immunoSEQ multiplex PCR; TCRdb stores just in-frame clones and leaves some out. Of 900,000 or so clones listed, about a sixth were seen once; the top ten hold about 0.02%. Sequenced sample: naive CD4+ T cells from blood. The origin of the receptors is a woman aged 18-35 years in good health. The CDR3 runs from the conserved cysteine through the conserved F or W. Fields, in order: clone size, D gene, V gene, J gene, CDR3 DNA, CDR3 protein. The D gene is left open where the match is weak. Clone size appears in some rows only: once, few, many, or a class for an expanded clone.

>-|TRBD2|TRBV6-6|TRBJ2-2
TGTGCCAGCAGTTACGGCGGGAGTGTGACCGGGGAGCTGTTTTTT
CASSYGGSVTGELFF
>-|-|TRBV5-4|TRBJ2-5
TGTGCCAGCAGCCCACCAGGGGTCTTGGAGACCCAGTACTTC
CASSPPGVLETQYF
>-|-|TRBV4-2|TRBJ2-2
TGTGCCAGCAGCCAGCATAGCGGAGGGCCCGGGGAGCTGTTTTTT
CASSQHSGGPGELFF
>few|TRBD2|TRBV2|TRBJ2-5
TGTGCCAGCAGCCCCAACGGGGGGTCTAGGGAGACCCAGTACTTC
CASSPNGGSRETQYF
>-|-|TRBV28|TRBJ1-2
TGTGCCAGCAGCGACTCAAAGGGGGGCTACACCTTC
CASSDSKGGYTF
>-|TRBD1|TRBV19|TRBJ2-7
TGTGCCAGTAGGGGGACAGGTAAAGACTACGAGCAGTACTTC
CASRGTGKDYEQYF
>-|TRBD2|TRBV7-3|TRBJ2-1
TGTGCCAGCAGCCGACTAGCGGACAGCTCCTACAATGAGCAGTTCTTC
CASSRLADSSYNEQFF
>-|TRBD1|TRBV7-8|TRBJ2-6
TGTGCCAGCAGCCAAACGGACAGGCCCTCTGGGGCCAACGTCCTGACTTTC
CASSQTDRPSGANVLTF
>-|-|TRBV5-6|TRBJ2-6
TGTGCCAGCAGCGTGGACCTTTCTGGGGCCAACGTCCTGACTTTC
CASSVDLSGANVLTF
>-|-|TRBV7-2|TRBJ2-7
TGTGCCAGCAACACCCGGGACACAGGTATGCGCGAGCAGTACTTC
CASNTRDTGMREQYF
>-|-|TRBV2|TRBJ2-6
TGTGCCAGCACCACAGGCCTGAGCTCTGGGGCCAACGTCCTGACTTTC
CASTTGLSSGANVLTF
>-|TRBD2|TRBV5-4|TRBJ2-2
TGTGCCAGCAGCTTTGGGCGGGAGGGCCTCGGGGAGCTGTTTTTT
CASSFGREGLGELFF
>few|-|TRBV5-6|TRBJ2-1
TGTGCCAGCAGCTTCGTTAGAAGCTCCTACAATGAGCAGTTCTTC
CASSFVRSSYNEQFF
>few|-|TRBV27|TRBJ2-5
TGTGCCAGCAGTCCCTACGGGCCCCAAGAGACCCAGTACTTC
CASSPYGPQETQYF
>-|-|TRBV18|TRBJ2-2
TGTGCCAGCTCACCAACAATCACCGGGGAGCTGTTTTTT
CASSPTITGELFF
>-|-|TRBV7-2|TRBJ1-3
TGTGCCAGCAGCCCCCAGGGATACTCTGGAAACACCATATATTTT
CASSPQGYSGNTIYF
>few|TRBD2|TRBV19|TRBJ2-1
TGTGCCAGTAGTATACGTGGGAGGGCCGACTACAATGAGCAGTTCTTC
CASSIRGRADYNEQFF
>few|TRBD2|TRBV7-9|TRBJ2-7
TGTGCCAGCAGCTCGGGACTAGCGGGAGGCTACGAGCAGTACTTC
CASSSGLAGGYEQYF
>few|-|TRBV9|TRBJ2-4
TGTGCCAGCAGCGCGGGCGCGGCCAAAAACATTCAGTACTTC
CASSAGAAKNIQYF
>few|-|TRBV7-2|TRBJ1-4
TGTGCCAGCAGCTCTAGACGGAATAATGAAAAACTGTTTTTT
CASSSRRNNEKLFF
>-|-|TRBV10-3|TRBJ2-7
TGTGCCATCAGGACGGACTACGAGCAGTACTTC
CAIRTDYEQYF
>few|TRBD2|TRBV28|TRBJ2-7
TGTGCCAGCAGCCTAGCGGGCCCTAGCTCCTACGAGCAGTACTTC
CASSLAGPSSYEQYF
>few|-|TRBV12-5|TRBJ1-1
TGTGCTAGTGGTTTGACTACAGGCCACATGAACACTGAAGCTTTCTTT
CASGLTTGHMNTEAFF
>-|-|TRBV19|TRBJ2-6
TGTGCCAGTAGTATAGCCGGGACAGCCAACGTCCTGACTTTC
CASSIAGTANVLTF
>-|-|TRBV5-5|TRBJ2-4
TGTGCCAGCAGCTTGGGGACTGGGCCCTCGGGGCAGTACTTC
CASSLGTGPSGQYF
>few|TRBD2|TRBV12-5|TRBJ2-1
TGTGCTAGTGGTTTAGCGGGAGGTAACTACAATGAGCAGTTCTTC
CASGLAGGNYNEQFF
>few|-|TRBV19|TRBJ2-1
TGTGCCAGTAGTATGCTAAAGGGTCGGGGGACCTTCTACAATGAGCAGTTCTTC
CASSMLKGRGTFYNEQFF